These 21 T cell receptor beta chains came from one sample sequenced in a study of T cells in Graves' hyperthyroidism and ophthalmopathy. Amplified TCR beta CDR3 regions came from RNA transcripts. The TCR CDR3 first-round RT-PCR relied on the HTBI primer set. MiXCR, run by TCRdb on the multiplex PCR reads, gives a single entry per CDR3 protein. The sample comprises about 250,000 distinct CDR3 sequences, roughly 15% of which are singletons, and around 30% rests with the top ten. The sequenced sample consisted of blood. These receptors were collected from a woman between 45 and 60 years old with Graves' hyperthyroidism that later progressed to Graves' ophthalmopathy.

Ten or more counts support this clonotype. The V call is TRBV7-3, the J call TRBJ1-4, with a possible D match to TRBD1 (5 bases). The CDR3 is 15 residues long. V was pared by 3 bases and J by 7 bases, with 15 bases between. CDR1 SGHTA and CDR2 FQGTGA come from the germline V gene. Written as DNA, the CDR3 is TGTGCCAGCAGCTTTCTGGGACGTCGGGGTGAAAAACTGTTTTTT. Amino acid sequence: CASSFLGRRGEKLFF. Supplemented by reference TRBV7-3 and TRBJ1-4, the full variable domain reads GAGVSQTPSNKVTEKGKYVELRCDPISGHTALYWYRQSLGQGPEFLIYFQGTGAADDSGLPNDRFFAVRPEGSVSTLKIQRTERGDSAVYLCASSFLGRRGEKLFFGSGTQLSVL.

This clonotype was seen only a few times. The chain combines TRBV19 with TRBJ1-5; no firm D call. V was clipped by 6 bases and J by 5 bases, with 8 bases between them. The CDR3 totals 12 residues. Germline V CDR1 and CDR2: LNHDA, SQIVND (reference sequence). In nucleotides, the CDR3 is TGTGCCAGTAGCCCCTGGGATCAGCCCCAGCATTTT. This sequence encodes CASSPWDQPQHF.

The rearrangement links TRBV5-8 to TRBJ1-2, with D possibly matching TRBD1 (6 bases). The V end was cut by 3 bases, the J end by 4 bases, with 16 bases between. The CDR3 consists of 15 residues. CDR1 SGHTS and CDR2 YDEGEE come from the germline V gene. The CDR3 loop is CASSSTGITLYGYTF. CDR3 DNA sequence: TGTGCCAGCAGCTCTACAGGGATAACCCTCTATGGCTACACCTTC.

The table lists this clonotype with many counts. The chain links TRBV28 to TRBJ1-1, with no clear D. The CDR3 is made up of 11 amino acids. The V gene's germline CDR1 is MDHEN and CDR2 SYDVKM. The V and J ends lost 4 bases and 4 bases respectively, with 4 bases between them. CDR3 residues: CASSSTTEAFF. The CDR3 nucleotides are TGTGCCAGCAGTTCAACCACTGAAGCTTTCTTT.

Only a few counts were recorded for this clonotype. This chain links TRBV9 with TRBJ2-1; TRBD1 matches 8 bases. The CDR3 sequence is 15 residues long. Looked up from germline, CDR1 is SGDLS and CDR2 is YYNGEE. V gave up 3 bases and J gave up 7 bases; unmatched junction bases: 9. As DNA, the CDR3 is TGTGCCAGCAGCGCCGGACAGGGCCGTATGAATGAGCAGTTCTTC. Its translation is CASSAGQGRMNEQFF.

This clonotype was observed at least ten times. The rearrangement uses TRBV28 and TRBJ2-6; a possible D gene is TRBD1 (6 bases). The CDR3 is 15 residues long. Trimming left V 6 bases short and J 4 bases short, with 13 bases between. In germline, CDR1 is MDHEN, CDR2 SYDVKM. CDR3: CASRYREPGANVLTF. DNA for the CDR3: TGTGCCAGCAGGTACAGGGAACCCGGGGCCAACGTCCTGACTTTC.

This clonotype was found many times. CDR3 sequence: CSANLAGAGSEQYF. Here the CDR3 DNA reads TGCAGTGCTAATCTAGCGGGAGCCGGATCCGAGCAGTACTTC. This chain joins TRBV20-1 and TRBJ2-7; 10 bases line up with TRBD2. V shed 4 bases, J shed 6 bases, and the junction held 9 bases outside the gene matches. Per germline, CDR1 DFQATT and CDR2 SNEGSKA (reference sequence). The CDR3 is made up of 14 amino acids.

This clonotype showed up just a few times. Just one base apart from a much larger clone, this may be a read error. The final CDR3 position lacks the conserved phenylalanine or tryptophan, pointing to a likely read error. This chain links TRBV29-1 with TRBJ2-7; tentative D call: TRBD1 (5 bases). The CDR3 extends over 14 amino acids. Germline CDR1 SQVTM, CDR2 ANQGSEA. V gave up 1 base and J gave up 4 bases, with 14 bases separating them. This chain's CDR3 is CSVEGVGADYEQYL. CDR3 in DNA: TGCAGCGTTGAAGGTGTTGGGGCCGATTACGAGCAGTACCTC.

Many counts were recorded for this clonotype. The chain links TRBV6-1 to TRBJ2-3; unclear D gene. Trimming left V 6 bases short and J 6 bases short, with 13 bases between. CDR3 length: 13 residues. Per the germline V gene, CDR1 is MNHNS and CDR2 is SASEGT. The CDR3 bases are TGTGCCAGCAGGGACCCGGATCTGGATACGCAGTATTTT. This translates into CASRDPDLDTQYF.

Details on this clonotype: A much larger clone lies a single base off, so this may be a read error. CDR3 residues: CSDASGSTDMQYF. The DNA for the CDR3 is TGCAGCGATGCTAGCGGGTCTACAGATATGCAGTATTTT. This chain connects TRBV29-1 to TRBJ2-3; 8 bases fit TRBD2. CDR1 is SQVTM and CDR2 is ANQGSEA in the germline V gene. The length of the CDR3 is 13 residues.

As for this clonotype: The CDR3 does not close with the conserved phenylalanine or tryptophan, likely indicating a read error. The chain recombines TRBV29-1 with TRBJ2-3; 12 nucleotides match TRBD2. The germline gives CDR1 SQVTM, CDR2 ANQGSEA. The CDR3 covers 14 residues. The CDR3 reads CGEGLAGTPDTQYL. As DNA, the CDR3 is TGCGGCGAAGGACTAGCGGGGACTCCAGATACGCAGTATCTT.

The sample holds a few counts of this clonotype. The chain's CDR3 is CASSLERQHNSPLHF. For the CDR3, the DNA is TGTGCCAGCAGCTTAGAACGACAGCACAATTCACCCCTCCACTTT. The gene calls are TRBV7-8 and TRBJ1-6; maybe TRBD1 (5 bases). The germline gives CDR1 SGHVS, CDR2 FQNEAQ. Trimming took 1 base from V and 7 from J, leaving 11 bases between them. There are 15 residues in the CDR3.

This clonotype has at least ten counts. The chain couples TRBV18 to TRBJ1-2; D uncertain. Germline V gene sequence: CDR1 KGHSH, CDR2 LQKENI. The V gene lost 6 bases and the J gene lost 7 bases, with 12 bases spanning the gap. The CDR3 is made up of 12 amino acids. CDR3: CASSLLNSGYTF. The CDR3 bases are TGTGCCAGCTCCCTCCTGAATTCTGGCTACACCTTC. Combining the CDR3 with reference TRBV18 and TRBJ1-2 gives the whole variable domain NAGVMQNPRHLVRRRGQEARLRCSPMKGHSHVYWYRQLPEEGLKFMVYLQKENIIDESGMPKERFSAEFPKEGPSILRIQQVVRGDSAAYFCASSLLNSGYTFGSGTRLTVV.

This sequence joins TRBV9 and TRBJ2-1; D call uncertain. V was clipped by 2 bases and J by 9 bases, with 9 bases between them. CDR1 is SGDLS and CDR2 is YYNGEE in the germline V gene. This CDR3 spans 12 amino acids. The CDR3 sequence is CASSVNWGEQFF. CDR3 sequence (DNA): TGTGCCAGCAGCGTGAACTGGGGTGAGCAGTTCTTC.

This clonotype was seen repeatedly, ten times or more. CDR3 sequence: CASSFGTSGSTDTQYF. CDR3 sequence (DNA): TGTGCCAGCAGCTTCGGGACTAGCGGTTCCACAGATACGCAGTATTTT. The J gene is TRBJ2-3, the V gene TRBV7-3, with 11 bases aligning to TRBD2. The trim removed 3 bases at V and 2 bases at J, leaving 4 bases unmatched. Germline V gene data show CDR1 as SGHTA and CDR2 as FQGTGA. The CDR3 sequence is 16 residues long.

This clonotype was counted at least ten times. The chain carries TRBV28 and TRBJ1-2; D perhaps matches TRBD1 (6 bases). The germline V and J ends were trimmed by 5 bases and 2 bases, with 9 bases remaining between them. The CDR3 runs to 13 residues. Germline V gives CDR1 MDHEN, CDR2 SYDVKM. The CDR3 reads CASSTGQNYGYTF. The CDR3 DNA sequence: TGTGCCAGCAGTACCGGACAGAACTATGGCTACACCTTC.

This clonotype was counted at least ten times. The rearrangement links TRBV28 to TRBJ1-3; 7 bases are shared with TRBD1. CDR1 MDHEN and CDR2 SYDVKM come from the germline V gene. CDR3 length: 14 residues. J gave up 2 bases and V 6 bases, and 4 bases lay outside the gene matches. CDR3 nucleotide sequence: TGTGCCAGCAGCTCGACAGGGACTGGAAACACCATATATTTT. It encodes CASSSTGTGNTIYF.

The table lists this clonotype with many counts. This rearrangement joins TRBV18 to TRBJ2-1; D uncertain. Germline V gene sequence: CDR1 KGHSH, CDR2 LQKENI. The CDR3 sequence is 16 residues long. Trimming shortened V by 6 bases and J by 0 bases, and 15 bases separated the two germline ends. The CDR3 loop reads CASSRAQTYSYNEQFF. CDR3 DNA: TGTGCCAGCTCCCGGGCTCAGACCTACTCCTACAATGAGCAGTTCTTC.

At least ten counts were recorded for this clonotype. V and J are TRBV6-1 and TRBJ1-5; D ambiguous. The CDR3 totals 12 residues. CDR1 is MNHNS, CDR2 SASEGT, per germline. Between the trimmed V and J ends, which lost 1 base and 7 bases, there was a span of 5 bases. CDR3 protein: CASSEGFQPQHF. The CDR3 DNA is TGTGCCAGCAGTGAAGGTTTCCAGCCCCAGCATTTT.

Note on this clonotype: At one end, the junction sequence differs from germline, possibly due to a read error. The chain combines TRBV5-1 with TRBJ1-2, with a tentative D call TRBD1 (6 bases). The CDR3 is 16 residues long. Germline CDR1 reads SGHRS; CDR2 reads YFSETQ. The CDR3 bases are TGTGCCAGCAGCTTAATATATCAGGGGCGCAACTATGGCTACACCTTC. Protein sequence: CASSLIYQGRNYGYTF.

This clonotype was seen many times. This chain links TRBV6-1 with TRBJ2-4, with 9 nucleotides matching TRBD1. The trim removed 4 bases at V and 8 bases at J, leaving 6 bases unmatched. This CDR3 is built from 14 residues. The germline gives CDR1 MNHNS, CDR2 SASEGT. The CDR3 DNA is TGTGCCAGCAGTGTACAGGGGGCGGAGGACATTCAGTACTTC. It codes for CASSVQGAEDIQYF.